One and the same sample provided the 30 T cell receptor beta chains below, sequenced in a study of beta chain features in type 1 diabetes. TCRB transcripts that were expressed got sequenced, as all of the isolated RNA had been reverse transcribed. The data were produced by immunoSEQ multiplex PCR, yet TCRdb's version contains in-frame clones alone and is incomplete. The data show 310,000 or so clones, about 11% seen once. Sequenced material: naive CD4+ T cells from blood. These receptors came from a woman in her 30s in good health.

This clone was found a few times. The junction and the germline gene differ at one end; a read error may be behind it. The chain employs TRBV7-7 and TRBJ2-5; tentative D call: TRBD2 (5 bases). The germline V gene encodes CDR1 SSHAT and CDR2 FNYEAQ (reference sequence). The CDR3 consists of 15 residues. For the CDR3, the DNA is TGTGCTAGCAGCTTAGGAGGAGGCAGCATGGAGACCCAGTACTTC. Amino acid sequence: CASSLGGGSMETQYF.

The V call is TRBV27, the J call TRBJ1-5; TRBD1 is a possible D gene (6 bases). CDR1 and CDR2 from the germline V gene are MNHEY and SMNVEV (reference sequence). The V end was cut by 5 bases, the J end by 2 bases, with 19 bases between. CDR3 size: 17 residues. CDR3 sequence: CASSPDIRGHGNQPQHF. Here the CDR3 DNA reads TGTGCCAGCAGTCCAGACATCAGGGGACACGGCAATCAGCCCCAGCATTTT.

This chain uses TRBV29-1 with TRBJ1-1; 11 bases fit TRBD1. The CDR3 has 15 residues. V trimming: 1 base; J trimming: 5 bases; junction bases outside the gene matches: 6. Germline CDR1 reads SQVTM; CDR2 reads ANQGSEA. CDR3 sequence reads: CSVEGTGGLGTEAFF. The DNA for the CDR3 is TGCAGCGTTGAAGGGACAGGGGGCCTAGGAACTGAAGCTTTCTTT.

The rearrangement uses TRBV11-2 and TRBJ2-3; 7 bases match TRBD2. CDR1 is SGHAT, CDR2 FQNNGV, per germline. The CDR3 consists of 16 residues. V was pared by 1 base and J by 6 bases, with 10 bases of the junction left unmatched. CDR3 in amino acids: CASSLGTRGVADTQYF. The DNA of the CDR3 is TGTGCCAGCAGCTTAGGGACTAGAGGGGTTGCCGATACGCAGTATTTT.

The chain uses TRBV4-3 and TRBJ2-1; 7 bases are shared with TRBD2. This CDR3 is built from 15 residues. Unmatched junction bases numbered 4, after V lost 1 base and J lost 4 bases. Germline V gene data show CDR1 as LGHNA and CDR2 as YSLEER. CDR3 nucleotides: TGCGCCAGCAGCCAAGTCAGGGAGGGGTACAATGAGCAGTTCTTC. Translated: CASSQVREGYNEQFF.

This clone was seen a few times. The rearrangement joins TRBV7-3 to TRBJ2-1; 13 bases agree with TRBD2. CDR3 size: 15 residues. V gave up 5 bases and J gave up 4 bases; unmatched junction bases: 2. Germline CDR1 SGHTA, CDR2 FQGTGA. As DNA, the CDR3 is TGTGCCAGCAGCCCACTAGCGGGAGGGTACAATGAGCAGTTCTTC. Its translation is CASSPLAGGYNEQFF.

This clone was counted a few times. The rearrangement uses TRBV18 and TRBJ1-2, with D possibly matching TRBD1 (5 bases). Looked up from germline, CDR1 is KGHSH and CDR2 is LQKENI. There are 15 residues in the CDR3. Trimming stripped 5 bases from V and 0 bases from J, with 13 bases between. In nucleotides, the CDR3 is TGTGCCAGCTCAGAAGGGGAGGCAGCTAACTATGGCTACACCTTC. Its protein is CASSEGEAANYGYTF.

In this sample, this clone turned up a few times. This rearrangement joins TRBV9 to TRBJ2-1, with D possibly TRBD2 on 6 matching bases. Trimming removed 0 bases from V and 5 bases from J, with 24 bases in between. The germline CDR1 and CDR2 sequences are SGDLS and YYNGEE. This CDR3 is built from 19 residues. CDR3 coding DNA: TGTGCCAGCAGCGTAGCTACAATGACTAGATGGGGTAGCCACAATGAGCAGTTCTTC. As protein: CASSVATMTRWGSHNEQFF.

This clone was counted only a few times. Within the sample, other DNA sequences also encode this same CDR3. The chain uses TRBV28 and TRBJ1-2; no definite D call. The V and J ends lost 1 base and 4 bases respectively, with 4 bases between them. CDR1 MDHEN and CDR2 SYDVKM come from the germline V gene. The CDR3 is 12 amino acids. CDR3 region: CASSLSGYGYTF. The CDR3 coding sequence is TGTGCCAGCAGTTTATCCGGCTATGGCTACACCTTC.

V is TRBV7-9 and J is TRBJ2-3; D call uncertain. V was trimmed by 6 bases and J by 6 bases, leaving 10 bases between them. The germline gives CDR1 SEHNR, CDR2 FQNEAQ (reference sequence). The CDR3 totals 12 residues. The DNA for the CDR3 is TGTGCCAGCAGTTCCGAGCCTGATACGCAGTATTTT. Its protein is CASSSEPDTQYF.

The rearrangement links TRBV9 to TRBJ2-7; tentative D call: TRBD2 (6 bases). CDR1 SGDLS and CDR2 YYNGEE come from the germline V gene. The CDR3 extends over 15 amino acids. V lost 0 bases and J lost 6, with 16 bases in between. CDR3 nucleotides: TGTGCCAGCAGCGTAGCCCCAACGGGAGAGGCCGAGCAGTACTTC. Its translation: CASSVAPTGEAEQYF.

This clone has only a few counts. The chain is built from TRBV10-3 and TRBJ2-3; weak D call: TRBD1 (6 bases). CDR3 size: 14 residues. Trimming shortened V by 4 bases and J by 4 bases, and 12 bases separated the two germline ends. Per the germline V gene, CDR1 is ENHRY and CDR2 is SYGVKD. CDR3 nucleotides: TGTGCCATCAGTGTAACAGGGTTGGCAGATACGCAGTATTTT. Amino acid sequence: CAISVTGLADTQYF.

The genes are TRBV18 and TRBJ1-2; 8 positions agree with TRBD1. Germline V lookup: CDR1 KGHSH, CDR2 LQKENI. The CDR3 covers 14 residues. V lost 4 bases, J lost 6 bases, and 7 bases stayed unmatched. The CDR3 is CASSHGQGLDGYTF. The CDR3 DNA follows: TGTGCCAGCTCACACGGACAGGGTTTAGATGGCTACACCTTC.

CDR3 region: CASSQETGGSGQPQHF. The CDR3 region has the DNA TGCGCCAGCAGCCAAGAGACAGGGGGGTCTGGTCAGCCCCAGCATTTT. This sequence joins TRBV4-3 and TRBJ1-5; 9 nucleotides agree with TRBD1. Germline assignment: CDR1 LGHNA and CDR2 YSLEER. CDR3 size: 16 residues. J gave up 6 bases and V 0 bases, and 6 bases lay outside the gene matches.

Remarks on this clone: The sample contains more than one DNA sequence encoding this CDR3. The chain is built from TRBV7-2 and TRBJ2-3; TRBD2 aligns across 11 bases. Looked up from germline, CDR1 is SGHTA and CDR2 is FQGNSA. The CDR3 consists of 16 residues. After removal of 0 bases from V and 1 base from J, the junction contained 0 bases not matched to a gene. CDR3: CASSLALAGGTDTQYF. In nucleotides, the CDR3 is TGTGCCAGCAGCTTAGCACTAGCGGGAGGCACAGATACGCAGTATTTT.

The V and J genes are TRBV5-1 and TRBJ2-7; TRBD2 matches 7 bases. This CDR3 contains 13 residues. The germline gives CDR1 SGHRS, CDR2 YFSETQ. V lost 2 bases, J lost 3 bases, and 2 bases stayed unmatched. The CDR3 bases are TGCGCCAGCAGCTTAACTAGCGACTACGAGCAGTACTTC. It specifies CASSLTSDYEQYF. The entire variable domain, with the rest obtained from reference TRBV5-1 and TRBJ2-7, is as follows: KAGVTQTPRYLIKTRGQQVTLSCSPISGHRSVSWYQQTPGQGLQFLFEYFSETQRNKGNFPGRFSGRQFSNSRSEMNVSTLELGDSALYLCASSLTSDYEQYFGPGTRLTVT.

The chain has TRBV7-2 and TRBJ1-2; no definite D call. Deletions cut 2 bases from V and 3 bases from J, with 13 bases between. The CDR3 is made up of 15 amino acids. The germline V gene has CDR1 SGHTA and CDR2 FQGNSA. This CDR3 reads CASSLSRNEDYGYTF. The CDR3 nucleotides read TGTGCCAGCAGCTTAAGCAGGAATGAAGACTATGGCTACACCTTC.

This clone was counted only a few times. V and J are TRBV29-1 and TRBJ1-1; unclear D gene. V shed 7 bases and J shed 1 base, with 13 bases lying between them. CDR1 and CDR2 (germline): SQVTM, ANQGSEA. This CDR3 is 13 amino acids long. DNA for the CDR3: TGCAGCGGACACCAGAGTGGGAACACTGAAGCTTTCTTT. It codes for CSGHQSGNTEAFF. The full variable domain, completed using reference TRBV29-1 and TRBJ1-1, is SAVISQKPSRDICQRGTSLTIQCQVDSQVTMMFWYRQQPGQSLTLIATANQGSEATYESGFVIDKFPISRPNLTFSTLTVSNMSPEDSSIYLCSGHQSGNTEAFFGQGTRLTVV.

The chain is built from TRBV7-2 and TRBJ2-3, with 8 bases identical to TRBD2. The CDR3 spans 16 residues. The V and J ends lost 5 bases and 4 bases, in that order; junction bases with no gene match: 11. Germline lookup yields CDR1 SGHTA and CDR2 FQGNSA. The CDR3 DNA follows: TGTGCCAGCAGCAGGGCCGGGGGGGGACCCCCAGATACGCAGTATTTT. Its translation: CASSRAGGGPPDTQYF.

The chain links TRBV7-9 to TRBJ1-1; maybe TRBD1 (6 bases). Trimming shortened V by 3 bases and J by 1 base, and 9 bases separated the two germline ends. Germline V gives CDR1 SEHNR, CDR2 FQNEAQ (reference sequence). The CDR3 has 14 amino acids. Written as DNA, the CDR3 is TGTGCCAGCAGCTTCCAGACAGGGAACACTGAAGCTTTCTTT. It yields the protein CASSFQTGNTEAFF.

This clone showed up just a few times. The V gene is TRBV7-2, the J gene TRBJ2-3; 14 bases are a match to TRBD2. Per germline, CDR1 SGHTA and CDR2 FQGNSA. This CDR3 spans 17 amino acids. After removal of 3 bases from V and 6 bases from J, the junction contained 8 bases not matched to a gene. CDR3 region: CASSFTGLAGVRDTQYF. The CDR3 DNA reads as TGTGCCAGCAGCTTTACGGGACTAGCGGGAGTTAGGGATACGCAGTATTTT.

The chain uses TRBV27 and TRBJ2-3, with D maybe TRBD2 (5 bases). Trimming cost V 6 bases and J 0 bases, with 13 bases left between them. This CDR3 spans 15 amino acids. CDR1 and CDR2 from the germline V gene are MNHEY and SMNVEV (reference sequence). The CDR3 DNA follows: TGTGCCAGCAGCTTAGCGTATACTAGCACAGATACGCAGTATTTT. It codes for CASSLAYTSTDTQYF.

In this sample, this clone turned up a few times. This sample also contains other DNA sequences that code for the same CDR3. The chain couples TRBV5-1 to TRBJ1-1; D unclear. The CDR3 is 16 residues long. Germline V gene lookup returns CDR1 SGHRS and CDR2 YFSETQ. Between the trimmed V and J ends, which lost 0 bases and 0 bases, there was a span of 12 bases. The CDR3 DNA reads as TGCGCCAGCAGCTTGGATCCGGGAACAATGAACACTGAAGCTTTCTTT. Protein: CASSLDPGTMNTEAFF.

This clone turned up a few times. The genes are TRBV5-4 and TRBJ1-1; D is unclear. CDR3 length: 11 amino acids. In germline, CDR1 is SGHNT, CDR2 YYREEE (reference sequence). V lost 3 bases and J lost 10, with 10 bases in between. The CDR3 nucleotides read TGTGCCAGCAGCTCGGGATACGTAGCTTTCTTT. This encodes CASSSGYVAFF.

This clone was observed a handful of times. The rearrangement joins TRBV6-1 to TRBJ1-2, with D hard to call. The germline V gene has CDR1 MNHNS and CDR2 SASEGT. V dropped 3 bases and J dropped 4 bases, with 12 bases sitting between them. CDR3 length equals 14 residues. CDR3 residues: CASSDYRDFYGYTF. The CDR3 DNA is TGTGCCAGCAGTGATTATAGAGATTTCTATGGCTACACCTTC.

This clone has more than one count but fewer than ten. This chain connects TRBV5-1 to TRBJ2-1, with TRBD2 matching over 9 bases. CDR3 size: 15 residues. Losses at the gene ends were 4 bases for V and 4 bases for J; bases not matched to a gene: 6. The germline V gene has CDR1 SGHRS and CDR2 YFSETQ. The CDR3 DNA sequence: TGCGCCAGCAGCAGAGTAGCGGGGGTGTACAATGAGCAGTTCTTC. Protein: CASSRVAGVYNEQFF.

This chain links TRBV2 with TRBJ2-1, with 14 nucleotides matching TRBD2. The J segment lost 6 bases and the V segment lost 3 bases, leaving 13 bases of the junction unmatched. This CDR3 is 19 amino acids long. From germline, CDR1 is SNHLY and CDR2 FYNNEI. CDR3 nucleotides: TGTGCCAGCAGTGAGCGGGGAGGCTGGACTAGCGGGAGGTTCAATGAGCAGTTCTTC. It is translated as CASSERGGWTSGRFNEQFF.

CDR3 loop: CASSYRTSGRFGNEQFF. The CDR3 DNA follows: TGTGCCAGCAGCTATCGGACTAGCGGGAGATTCGGGAATGAGCAGTTCTTC. This chain connects TRBV11-2 to TRBJ2-1; TRBD2 matches at 13 bases. In germline, CDR1 is SGHAT, CDR2 FQNNGV. Germline trimming cut 4 bases from V and 7 bases from J; bases unmatched to any gene: 10. This CDR3 has 17 amino acids.

V and J are TRBV11-2 and TRBJ2-1; D remains unclear. The germline gives CDR1 SGHAT, CDR2 FQNNGV. The CDR3 is 15 residues long. V dropped 3 bases and J dropped 1 base, with 10 bases sitting between them. CDR3 residues: CASSFWLSSYNEQFF. In DNA, the CDR3 is TGTGCCAGCAGCTTTTGGCTCTCGTCCTACAATGAGCAGTTCTTC.

This clone showed up just a few times. The chain has TRBV13 and TRBJ2-3; D may be TRBD2 (6 bases). The length of the CDR3 is 16 residues. Per the germline V gene, CDR1 is PRHDT and CDR2 is FYEKMQ (reference sequence). Trimming pared 5 bases from V and 4 bases from J, leaving 19 bases between. The CDR3 is CASSPPRWRDPDTQYF. The CDR3 DNA is TGTGCCAGCAGCCCCCCCCGCTGGCGGGACCCAGATACGCAGTATTTT.